This T cell receptor beta chain was captured by sequencing in a study of cytotoxic CD8 clonotypes in ibrutinib-treated CLL. Investigators sought sequencing depths of between 1 in 200,000 and 1 in 1 million T cells. Clones were sequenced by immunoSEQ multiplex PCR, and TCRdb holds only the in-frame ones, with some missing. The data show roughly 54,000 clones, with about three fifths seen just once and around 30% held by the top ten. Study findings and constraints: Clonality increased at ibrutinib response, then returned toward baseline at progression. Measured clonality at baseline was greater than in age-matched healthy donors and tracked with circulating CD8+ T-cell counts.

As regards this clone: What it binds is not known.

V gave up 3 bases and J gave up 7 bases, with 10 bases separating them. Per the germline V gene, CDR1 is SGHAT and CDR2 is FQNNGV. There are 13 residues in the CDR3. The TCR comes from a human donor with chronic lymphocytic leukemia. The source material was PBMCs, sampled after 24 months of ibrutinib treatment. This chain connects TRBV11-2 to TRBJ1-5, with D hard to call. The CDR3 coding sequence is TGTGCCAGCAGCTTGGACGGGAACCAGCCCCAGCATTTT. Its protein product is CASSLDGNQPQHF. The full variable domain, rest sourced from reference TRBV11-2 and TRBJ1-5, is EAGVAQSPRYKIIEKRQSVAFWCNPISGHATLYWYQQILGQGPKLLIQFQNNGVVDDSQLPKDRFSAERLKGVDSTLKIQPAKLEDSAVYLCASSLDGNQPQHFGDGTRLSIL.